The TCR beta chain under discussion was sequenced for a study of OX40 agonist ivuxolimab in advanced cancers. In the study overall: An anti-OX40 (CD134) antibody with agonistic activity, ivuxolimab, was administered to patients. Prior checkpoint blockade (anti-PD-1, anti-PD-L1 or anti-CTLA-4) was permitted; under 50% had it. Patients assigned to dose escalation were diagnosed with hepatocellular carcinoma, melanoma, renal cell or head and neck cancer.

Data came from immunoSEQ multiplex PCR; TCRdb stores just in-frame clones and leaves some out. The table includes approximately 99,000 clones, around 94% detected once. Between the trimmed V and J ends, which lost 0 bases and 5 bases, there was a span of 13 bases. Germline V lookup: CDR1 MNHEY, CDR2 SVGAGI. The CDR3 has 15 amino acids. Enrollment shut out patients with autoimmune disease history or systemic immunosuppression. This chain joins TRBV6-5 and TRBJ2-5, with D possibly matching TRBD2 (5 bases). Sequenced here: CD4+ or CD8+ T cells sorted from blood, sampled in a trial of the OX40 agonist ivuxolimab. The origin of this receptor is an adult with an advanced solid tumor such as melanoma, head and neck, liver or kidney cancer. CDR3 residues: CASSYSRGIGETQYF. The CDR3 coding sequence is TGTGCCAGCAGTTACTCGAGAGGGATTGGGGAGACCCAGTACTTC.